This TCR beta chain is from a study of blood T cells in healthy people across ages. Study conclusions and caveats: In older individuals, TCR beta diversity per million T cells was lower, falling roughly linearly with age.

There are 17 residues in the CDR3. Germline values: CDR1 LGHNA, CDR2 YSLEER. V lost 0 bases, J lost 5 bases, and 7 bases stayed unmatched. Next came a second PCR, run for about 7 to 12 cycles, which used a sample-barcoded 5' primer along with a J-beta primer mix. Via MiXCR, TCRdb re-called the 5' RACE reads, giving one row per CDR3 protein. The sample gives about 1.8 million distinct CDR3 sequences, about 50% of which show up once; more than 2% is in the top ten. In terms of origin and age, donors were healthy Caucasian individuals from Russia aged about 6 to 95. Details on this clonotype: Its target is unknown.

This receptor was identified in a middle-aged woman in good health. The sample comprised blood. This rearrangement joins TRBV4-3 to TRBJ2-1; TRBD2 aligns across 10 bases. CDR3 amino acids: CASSQDQSGGVDNEQFF. CDR3 bases: TGCGCCAGCAGCCAAGATCAGAGCGGGGGGGTCGACAATGAGCAGTTCTTC.